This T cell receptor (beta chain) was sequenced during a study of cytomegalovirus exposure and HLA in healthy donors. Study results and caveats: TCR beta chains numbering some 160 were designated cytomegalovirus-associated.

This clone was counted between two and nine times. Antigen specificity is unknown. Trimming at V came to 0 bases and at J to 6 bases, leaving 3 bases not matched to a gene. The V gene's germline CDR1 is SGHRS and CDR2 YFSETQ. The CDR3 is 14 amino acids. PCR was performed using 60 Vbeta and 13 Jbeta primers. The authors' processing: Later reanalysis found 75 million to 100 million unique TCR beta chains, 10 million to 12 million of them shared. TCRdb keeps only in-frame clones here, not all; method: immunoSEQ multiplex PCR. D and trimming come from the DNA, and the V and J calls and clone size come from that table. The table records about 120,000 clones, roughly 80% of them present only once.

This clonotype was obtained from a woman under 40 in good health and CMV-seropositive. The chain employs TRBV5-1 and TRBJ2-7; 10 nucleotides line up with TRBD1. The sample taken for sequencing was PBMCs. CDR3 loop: CASSLGTGGFEQYF. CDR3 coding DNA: TGCGCCAGCAGCTTGGGGACAGGGGGTTTCGAGCAGTACTTC.